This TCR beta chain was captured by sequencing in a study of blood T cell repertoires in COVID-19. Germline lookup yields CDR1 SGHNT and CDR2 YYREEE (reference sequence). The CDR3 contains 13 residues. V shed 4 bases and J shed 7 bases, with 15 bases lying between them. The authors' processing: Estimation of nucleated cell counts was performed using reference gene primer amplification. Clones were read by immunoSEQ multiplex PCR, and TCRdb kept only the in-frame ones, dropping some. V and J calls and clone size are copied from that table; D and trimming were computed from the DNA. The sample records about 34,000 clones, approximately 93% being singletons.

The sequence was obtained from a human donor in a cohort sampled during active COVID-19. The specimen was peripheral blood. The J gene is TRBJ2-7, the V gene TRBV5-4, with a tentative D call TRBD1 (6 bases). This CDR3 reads CASSHTGLGEQYF. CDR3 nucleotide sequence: TGTGCCAGCAGCCACACAGGGCTAGGGGAGCAGTACTTC.